One and the same sample provided the 8 T cell receptor beta chains below, sequenced in a study of Graves' ophthalmopathy and Graves' hyperthyroidism. Amplification from RNA transcripts yielded the TCR beta CDR3 regions. The first round was an RT-PCR with HTBI primers, and the second round was a multiplex PCR. TCRdb itself ran the multiplex PCR reads through MiXCR, one entry per CDR3 protein. The data contain a few hundred thousand distinct CDR3 sequences, 17% of them singletons. Input material: peripheral blood. The receptors were gathered from an adult woman with stable Graves' hyperthyroidism.

At least ten counts were recorded for this clonotype. This chain connects TRBV5-1 to TRBJ2-7, with a tentative D call TRBD1 (5 bases). There are 15 residues in the CDR3. The V end lost 0 bases, the J end lost 4 bases, and 14 bases lay between the germline ends. Germline assignment: CDR1 SGHRS and CDR2 YFSETQ. The CDR3 DNA sequence: TGCGCCAGCAGCTTGGAACCAGGGTTAGGGTACGAGCAGTACTTC. Protein product: CASSLEPGLGYEQYF.

The chain combines TRBV6-2 or TRBV6-3 with TRBJ2-5, with 8 nucleotides matching TRBD2. Germline loops: CDR1 MNHEY, CDR2 SVGEGT. This CDR3 contains 17 residues. Trimming removed 0 bases from V and 2 bases from J; junction bases left unmatched: 8. The CDR3 nucleotides read TGTGCCAGCAGTTACTCGAGAAGTAGCGGGGAACAAGAGACCCAGTACTTC. This sequence encodes CASSYSRSSGEQETQYF.

This clonotype was seen only a few times. The chain is built from TRBV4-1 and TRBJ2-5, with D perhaps TRBD1 or TRBD2 (5 bases each). Trimming took off 3 bases at V and 3 bases at J, with 8 bases between the two ends. The CDR3 covers 13 residues. Germline CDR1 MGHRA, CDR2 YSYEKL. As DNA, the CDR3 is TGCGCCAGCAGCCAGGGGGTAGAAGAGACCCAGTACTTC. Translated: CASSQGVEETQYF.

This clonotype was counted at least ten times. One junction end disagrees with the germline gene, perhaps due to a read error. CDR3 sequence: CASSLGQTNSPLHF. The CDR3 DNA is TGCGCCAGCAGCCTCGGACAGACCAATTCACCCCTCCACTTT. This chain uses TRBV6-1 with TRBJ1-6; D might be TRBD1 (6 bases). This CDR3 is 14 amino acids long. From germline, CDR1 is MNHNS and CDR2 SASEGT.

The chain is built from TRBV30 and TRBJ2-7; D is unresolved. The germline V gene encodes CDR1 GTSNPN and CDR2 SVGIG (reference sequence). This CDR3 has 12 residues. V was cut by 2 bases and J by 0 bases, with 5 bases left in between. The DNA for the CDR3 is TGTGCCTGGAGTAGCGACTCCTACGAGCAGTACTTC. The encoded protein is CAWSSDSYEQYF.

This clonotype was counted at least ten times. The J gene is TRBJ1-1, the V gene TRBV18; D ambiguous. The CDR3 covers 16 residues. V was clipped by 1 base and J by 4 bases, with 16 bases between them. The germline gives CDR1 KGHSH, CDR2 LQKENI. CDR3 residues: CASSPLRVTVVTEAFF. CDR3 nucleotide sequence: TGTGCCAGCTCACCACTTAGGGTGACGGTGGTCACTGAAGCTTTCTTT.

This clonotype was detected many times. The CDR3 sequence is CAWDGSYEQYF. For the CDR3, the DNA is TGTGCCTGGGACGGGAGTTACGAGCAGTACTTC. The rearrangement joins TRBV30 to TRBJ2-7; weak D call: TRBD2 (6 bases). This CDR3 is built from 11 residues. Germline CDR1 reads GTSNPN; CDR2 reads SVGIG (reference sequence). V was pared by 5 bases and J by 4 bases, with 9 bases between.

In this sample, this clonotype turned up many times. The chain recombines TRBV27 with TRBJ2-7; 12 nucleotides align to TRBD2. With 5 bases clipped from V and 6 bases from J, the junction kept 8 bases outside the gene matches. CDR3 length: 15 amino acids. Germline CDR1 and CDR2: MNHEY and SMNVEV (reference sequence). The CDR3 DNA reads TGTGCCAGCAGTCCTCTAGCGGGAGGGCTGCTCGAGCAGTACTTC. It encodes CASSPLAGGLLEQYF.